The rows below give T cell receptor beta chains drawn from one sample of a study of T cells in Graves' hyperthyroidism and ophthalmopathy. TCRdb re-called the multiplex PCR reads through MiXCR, storing one row per CDR3 protein. The sample has 200,000 to 250,000 distinct CDR3 sequences; more than 20% are singletons. Sequences were obtained from blood. The receptor set was obtained from a woman in her 40s with Graves' ophthalmopathy. CDR3s include the opening cysteine and the closing phenylalanine or tryptophan. A D gene is named only where the DNA matches it firmly. For some rows the clone size is stated as once, few or many, or as a class when expanded; others skip it.

j_call d_call v_call clone_size cdr3_aa cdr3_nt
TRBJ1-5 - TRBV6-1 - CASTADGDQPQHF TGTGCCAGCACCGCTGATGGGGATCAGCCCCAGCATTTT
TRBJ2-7 TRBD2 TRBV6-5 many CASNSGRSPYEQYF TGTGCCAGCAATAGCGGGAGGTCCCCCTACGAGCAGTACTTC
TRBJ2-4 - TRBV20-1 many CSANSLAKNIQYF TGCAGTGCCAACAGTTTAGCCAAAAACATTCAGTACTTC
TRBJ1-5 - TRBV19 - CASRPTGFNQPQHF TGTGCCAGTAGGCCGACGGGGTTCAATCAGCCCCAGCATTTT
TRBJ2-7 TRBD1 TRBV6-5 many CASTHRGGEQYF TGTGCCAGCACCCACAGGGGCGGGGAGCAGTACTTC
TRBJ1-2 TRBD1 TRBV6-5 - CASSYGTDIYGYTF TGTGCCAGCAGTTACGGGACAGACATCTATGGCTACACCTTC
TRBJ2-7 - TRBV20-1 - CSAARDVYEQYF TGCAGTGCTGCCCGAGACGTCTACGAGCAGTACTTC
TRBJ1-5 TRBD1 TRBV28 - CASSFMTGANPYSNQPQHF TGTGCCAGCAGTTTCATGACAGGGGCGAACCCATATAGCAATCAGCCCCAGCATTTT
TRBJ1-2 - TRBV28 - CASRQPRDIYGYTF TGTGCCAGCAGACAGCCTAGGGACATCTATGGCTACACCTTC
TRBJ1-2 - TRBV29-1 - CSVGTDLKDTF TGCAGCGTAGGGACCGACTTGAAAGACACCTTC
TRBJ2-1 - TRBV12-3/TRBV12-4 many CASSLYEQFF TGTGCCAGCAGTTTATATGAGCAGTTCTTC
TRBJ2-7 - TRBV14 - CASSWTGSAQYF TGTGCCAGCAGCTGGACGGGTTCGGCGCAGTACTTC
TRBJ2-7 - TRBV7-9 - CASSLSRELHEQYF TGTGCCAGCAGCTTAAGCAGGGAACTTCACGAGCAGTACTTC
TRBJ2-5 TRBD1 TRBV4-1 many CASSGQVQETQYF TGCGCCAGCAGCGGACAGGTCCAAGAGACCCAGTACTTC
TRBJ1-2 TRBD1 TRBV18 many CASSDRGQDHGYTF TGTGCCAGTTCTGACAGGGGGCAAGACCATGGCTACACCTTC
TRBJ1-1 - TRBV6-1 - CAISEALGRPARAFF TGTGCCATCAGTGAAGCGCTGGGGAGGCCCGCCCGGGCTTTCTTT
TRBJ2-5 - TRBV19 many CATTGETQYF TGTGCCACCACGGGGGAGACCCAGTACTTC
TRBJ1-1 - TRBV11-1 many CASSPDGTMNTEAFF TGTGCCAGCAGCCCGGACGGAACCATGAACACTGAAGCTTTCTTT
TRBJ1-1 - TRBV6-5 - CASSYQAMNTEAFF TGTGCCAGCAGTTACCAGGCTATGAACACTGAAGCTTTCTTT
TRBJ1-2 - TRBV6-1 - CASRPSGSGYTF TGTGCCAGCAGGCCCTCGGGTTCAGGCTACACCTTC
TRBJ2-5 - TRBV4-1 many CASSRWRGETQYF TGCGCCAGCAGCCGCTGGAGGGGAGAGACCCAGTACTTC
TRBJ2-7 - TRBV24-1 many CATSATRSGEQYF TGTGCCACCAGTGCTACCAGGTCCGGCGAGCAGTACTTC
TRBJ1-1 - TRBV12-3/TRBV12-4 once CASSLATMNTEAFF TGTGCCAGCAGTTTAGCCACTATGAACACTGAAGCTTTCTTT
TRBJ1-2 TRBD1 TRBV6-1 - CASRDPGQGSWGGYTF TGTGCCAGCAGGGACCCCGGACAGGGAAGTTGGGGTGGCTACACCTTC
TRBJ2-5 TRBD2 TRBV30 many CAWTAGAETQYF TGTGCCTGGACAGCGGGGGCGGAGACCCAGTACTTC
TRBJ2-7 - TRBV11-2 - CASRPGGTGLFEQYF TGTGCCAGCAGACCGGGAGGGACAGGGCTCTTCGAGCAGTACTTC
TRBJ2-1 - TRBV6-2/TRBV6-3 many CASRYRSSSYNEQFF TGTGCCAGCAGATACAGGTCGAGCTCCTACAATGAGCAGTTCTTC
TRBJ2-7 - TRBV10-3 - CAISESRAEQYF TGTGCCATCAGTGAGTCACGGGCAGAGCAGTACTTC
TRBJ1-5 - TRBV12-3/TRBV12-4 many CASSFRQLDDSNQPQHF TGTGCCAGCAGTTTTAGGCAACTGGACGATAGCAATCAGCCCCAGCATTTT
TRBJ2-7 - TRBV20-1 many CSASLGREQYF TGCAGTGCTAGTTTAGGGCGGGAGCAGTACTTC
TRBJ1-2 TRBD1 TRBV9 - CASSAPGQGGYGYTF TGTGCCAGCAGCGCCCCGGGACAGGGCGGATATGGCTACACCTTC
TRBJ2-7 - TRBV30 many CAGQLQGLYEQYF TGTGCCGGTCAACTGCAGGGACTCTACGAGCAGTACTTC
TRBJ2-1 - TRBV6-1 many CASSGRDPGEQFF TGTGCCAGCAGTGGCAGGGATCCTGGTGAGCAGTTCTTC
TRBJ2-7 TRBD2 TRBV20-1 many CSARLAGGPYEQYF TGCAGTGCTAGATTAGCGGGAGGGCCCTACGAGCAGTACTTC
TRBJ2-7 TRBD2 TRBV14 many CASNLLFGTSDSYEQYF TGTGCCAGCAACCTTCTGTTTGGGACTAGCGACTCCTACGAGCAGTACTTC
TRBJ1-1 - TRBV7-8 many CASSFSRTKNTEAFF TGTGCCAGCAGCTTCTCCCGGACAAAGAACACTGAAGCTTTCTTT
TRBJ1-5 TRBD1 TRBV7-8 many CASSLGDREVNQPQHF TGTGCCAGCAGCTTAGGGGACAGGGAGGTCAATCAGCCCCAGCATTTT
TRBJ2-7 TRBD1 TRBV28 many CASSFYAGGSYEQYF TGTGCCAGCAGTTTTTATGCAGGGGGCTCCTACGAGCAGTACTTC
TRBJ2-5 TRBD2 TRBV27 many CASSPQRASGIQETQYF TGTGCCAGCAGCCCCCAAAGAGCTAGCGGGATACAAGAGACCCAGTACTTC
TRBJ1-1 - TRBV10-1 many CASSSPKGRGTEAFF TGCGCCAGCAGTTCTCCCAAGGGCAGGGGAACTGAAGCTTTCTTT
TRBJ1-5 - TRBV28 - CASTLYRISNQPQHF TGTGCCAGCACCCTATACAGGATAAGCAATCAGCCCCAGCATTTT
TRBJ1-1 TRBD1 TRBV7-3 many CASSSDRATEAFF TGTGCCAGCAGCTCTGACAGGGCCACTGAAGCTTTCTTT
TRBJ1-1 - TRBV15 many CATSMDRNTEAFF TGTGCCACCAGCATGGACAGGAACACTGAAGCTTTCTTT
TRBJ2-2 TRBD2 TRBV24-1 many CATSESAGTSGELFF TGTGCCACCAGTGAGTCAGCGGGAACTAGCGGGGAGCTGTTTTTT
TRBJ1-2 TRBD1 TRBV28 - CASSRTGVRGYTF TGTGCCAGCAGCCGAACAGGGGTACGCGGCTACACCTTC
TRBJ2-7 - TRBV2 many CASSAWTYEQYF TGTGCCAGCAGTGCGTGGACCTACGAGCAGTACTTC
TRBJ2-4 - TRBV28 many CASSPPRGSKNIQYF TGTGCCAGCAGCCCACCCCGGGGCTCCAAAAACATTCAGTACTTC
TRBJ1-1 - TRBV28 many CASSSPGAGTEASF TGTGCCAGCAGTTCTCCGGGGGCGGGCACTGAAGCTTCCTTT
TRBJ2-2 - TRBV6-5 many CASSYSYTGELFF TGTGCCAGCAGTTACTCATACACCGGGGAGCTGTTTTTT
TRBJ2-7 - TRBV27 many CASSLLREPFYEQYF TGTGCCAGCAGTTTATTAAGGGAGCCCTTCTACGAGCAGTACTTC